This TCR beta chain appears in the sequencing data of a study of graft-versus-host responses after intestinal transplantation. Data came from immunoSEQ multiplex PCR; TCRdb stores just in-frame clones and leaves some out. The sample has 60,000 to 75,000 clones, around 92% seen once. Worth noting for this clone: The antigen is undetermined.

The CDR3 loop spans 15 amino acids. Germline-derived CDR1 and CDR2 are MNHNS and SASEGT. V was clipped by 6 bases and J by 5 bases, with 20 bases between them. The V and J genes are TRBV6-1 and TRBJ2-7, with no clear D. Sequencing used unstimulated CD8+ T cells sorted from spleen or lymph node cells, obtained before intestinal transplant. The sequence came from a human donor who received an intestinal transplant. The CDR3 reads CASRGYTTEPDEQYF. CDR3 bases: TGTGCCAGCAGAGGTTACACAACAGAACCCGACGAGCAGTACTTC.